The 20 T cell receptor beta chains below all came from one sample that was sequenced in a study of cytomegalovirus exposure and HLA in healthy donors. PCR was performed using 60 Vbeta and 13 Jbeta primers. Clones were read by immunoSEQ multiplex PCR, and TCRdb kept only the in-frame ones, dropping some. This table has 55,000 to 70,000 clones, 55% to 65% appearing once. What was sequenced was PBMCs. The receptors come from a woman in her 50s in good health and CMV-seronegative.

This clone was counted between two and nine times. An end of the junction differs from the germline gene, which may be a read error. The chain's CDR3 is CASSSTSGRAYREF. The CDR3 nucleotides read TGTGCCAGCAGTTCCACTAGCGGGAGGGCCTACCGGGAATTC. J is TRBJ2-7 and V is TRBV28; TRBD2 aligns across 13 bases. This CDR3 has 14 amino acids. Germline CDR1 MDHEN, CDR2 SYDVKM.

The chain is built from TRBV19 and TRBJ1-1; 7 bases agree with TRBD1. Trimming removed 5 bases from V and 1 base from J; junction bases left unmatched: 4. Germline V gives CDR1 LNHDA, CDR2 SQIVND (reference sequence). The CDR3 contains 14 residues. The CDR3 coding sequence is TGTGCCAGTAGTCCCTGGACAGGGAACACTGAAGCTTTCTTT. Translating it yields CASSPWTGNTEAFF.

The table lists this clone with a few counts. The CDR3 loop is CASSSGGYTEAFF. The CDR3 region has the DNA TGTGCCAGCAGCTCCGGAGGTTACACTGAAGCTTTCTTT. The chain has TRBV5-4 and TRBJ1-1; no clear D. V lost 3 bases and J lost 3, with 9 bases in between. The CDR3 consists of 13 residues. Per germline, CDR1 SGHNT and CDR2 YYREEE (reference sequence). Looking up the rest from reference TRBV5-4 and TRBJ1-1 gives the full variable domain: ETGVTQSPTHLIKTRGQQVTLRCSSQSGHNTVSWYQQALGQGPQFIFQYYREEENGRGNFPPRFSGLQFPNYSSELNVNALELDDSALYLCASSSGGYTEAFFGQGTRLTVV.

The CDR3 spells CASSPGRGDGYTF. DNA of the CDR3: TGCGCCAGCAGCCCTGGGCGGGGGGATGGCTACACCTTC. The chain recombines TRBV4-3 with TRBJ1-2, with D possibly matching TRBD1 (5 bases). The germline V gene has CDR1 LGHNA and CDR2 YSLEER. The CDR3 sequence is 13 residues long. Trimming cost V 4 bases and J 6 bases, with 12 bases left between them.

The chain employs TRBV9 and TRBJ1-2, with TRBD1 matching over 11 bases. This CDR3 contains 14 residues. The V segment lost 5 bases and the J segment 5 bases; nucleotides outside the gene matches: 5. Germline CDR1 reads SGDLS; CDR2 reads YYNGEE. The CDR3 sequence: CASRTGTGGYGYTF. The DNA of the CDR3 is TGTGCCAGCAGGACTGGGACAGGGGGGTATGGCTACACCTTC.

Here the CDR3 DNA reads TGCGCCAGCAGCGTGAGCCCAGATACGCAGTATTTT. This codes for CASSVSPDTQYF. The chain carries TRBV4-3 and TRBJ2-3; D unclear. Germline assignment: CDR1 LGHNA and CDR2 YSLEER. Trimming removed 5 bases at V and 4 bases at J, with 7 bases between. CDR3 length equals 12 residues.

The CDR3 is CASSWRLRGGYTF. The DNA of the CDR3 is TGTGCCAGCAGCTGGCGGCTTCGCGGGGGCTACACCTTC. V gene TRBV5-8 combines with J gene TRBJ1-2, with no clear D. CDR3 length: 13 residues. Looked up from germline, CDR1 is SGHTS and CDR2 is YDEGEE. Trimming removed 3 bases at V and 8 bases at J, with 14 bases between. Variable domain in full (rest from reference TRBV5-8 and TRBJ1-2): EAGVTQSPTHLIKTRGQQATLRCSPISGHTSVYWYQQALGLGLQFLLWYDEGEERNRGNFPPRFSGRQFPNYSSELNVNALELEDSALYLCASSWRLRGGYTFGSGTRLTVV.

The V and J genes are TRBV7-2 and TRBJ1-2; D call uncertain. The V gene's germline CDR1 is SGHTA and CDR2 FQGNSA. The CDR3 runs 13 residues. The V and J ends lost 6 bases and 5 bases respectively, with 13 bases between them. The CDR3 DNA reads TGTGCCAGCAGGTCCCCGGGTGGGTATGGCTACACCTTC. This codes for CASRSPGGYGYTF.

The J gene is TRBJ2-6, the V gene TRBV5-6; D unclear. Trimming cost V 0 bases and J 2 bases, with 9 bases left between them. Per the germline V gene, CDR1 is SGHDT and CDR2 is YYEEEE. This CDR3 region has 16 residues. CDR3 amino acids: CASSLDSWAGANVLTF. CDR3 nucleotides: TGTGCCAGCAGCTTGGATAGCTGGGCTGGGGCCAACGTCCTGACTTTC.

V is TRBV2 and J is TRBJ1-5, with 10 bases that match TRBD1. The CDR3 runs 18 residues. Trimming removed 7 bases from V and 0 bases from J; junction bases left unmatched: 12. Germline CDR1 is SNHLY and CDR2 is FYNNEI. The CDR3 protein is CASKPDRGSGSSNQPQHF. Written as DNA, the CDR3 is TGTGCCAGCAAACCGGACAGGGGGAGCGGTAGTAGCAATCAGCCCCAGCATTTT. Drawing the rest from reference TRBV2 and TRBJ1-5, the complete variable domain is EPEVTQTPSHQVTQMGQEVILRCVPISNHLYFYWYRQILGQKVEFLVSFYNNEISEKSEIFDDQFSVERPDGSNFTLKIRSTKLEDSAMYFCASKPDRGSGSSNQPQHFGDGTRLSIL.

The CDR3 loop reads CASWGLAGESMNTEAFF. CDR3 nucleotide sequence: TGTGCCAGCTGGGGTTTGGCGGGGGAAAGTATGAACACTGAAGCTTTCTTT. V and J are TRBV2 and TRBJ1-1; TRBD1 might be the D (5 bases). This CDR3 is 17 amino acids long. The V gene lost 8 bases and the J gene lost 0 bases, with 22 bases spanning the gap. The germline V gene has CDR1 SNHLY and CDR2 FYNNEI.

This chain's CDR3 is CASSHAGSAYEQYF. CDR3 nucleotide sequence: TGCGCCAGCAGCCACGCGGGTTCGGCTTACGAGCAGTACTTC. This rearrangement joins TRBV4-1 to TRBJ2-7; tentatively, D is TRBD2 (5 bases). This CDR3 has 14 amino acids. The germline V gene encodes CDR1 MGHRA and CDR2 YSYEKL. The V end was cut by 3 bases, the J end by 4 bases, with 13 bases between.

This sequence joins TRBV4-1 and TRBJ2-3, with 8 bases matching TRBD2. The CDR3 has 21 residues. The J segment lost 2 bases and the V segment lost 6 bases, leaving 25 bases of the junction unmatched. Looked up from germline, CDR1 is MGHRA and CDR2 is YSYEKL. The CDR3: CASSPTRRSSLAGTYTDTQYF. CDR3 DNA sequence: TGCGCCAGCAGTCCGACTCGCCGGTCCAGTTTAGCGGGGACCTACACAGATACGCAGTATTTT.

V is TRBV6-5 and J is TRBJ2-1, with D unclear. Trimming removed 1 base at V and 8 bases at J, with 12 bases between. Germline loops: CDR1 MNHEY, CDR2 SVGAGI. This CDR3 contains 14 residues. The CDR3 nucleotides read TGTGCCAGCAGTTACTTCAGGCCAAGGCATGAGCAGTTCTTC. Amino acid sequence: CASSYFRPRHEQFF.

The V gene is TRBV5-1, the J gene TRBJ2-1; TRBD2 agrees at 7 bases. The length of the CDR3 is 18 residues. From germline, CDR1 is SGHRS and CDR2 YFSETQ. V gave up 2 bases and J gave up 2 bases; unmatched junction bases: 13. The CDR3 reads CASSFHGDSGLTYNEQFF. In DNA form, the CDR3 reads TGCGCCAGCAGCTTCCACGGGGATAGCGGGCTCACCTACAATGAGCAGTTCTTC.

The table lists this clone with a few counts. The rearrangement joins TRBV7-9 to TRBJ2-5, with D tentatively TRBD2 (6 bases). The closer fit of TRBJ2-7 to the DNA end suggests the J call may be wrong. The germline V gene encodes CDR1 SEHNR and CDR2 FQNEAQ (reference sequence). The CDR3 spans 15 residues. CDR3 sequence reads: CASSLGLRGDYEQYF. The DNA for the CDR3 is TGTGCCAGCAGCTTAGGACTGCGCGGGGACTACGAGCAGTACTTC.

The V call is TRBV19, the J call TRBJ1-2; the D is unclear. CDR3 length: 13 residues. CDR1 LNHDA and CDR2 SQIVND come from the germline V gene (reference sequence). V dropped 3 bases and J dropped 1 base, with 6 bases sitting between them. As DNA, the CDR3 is TGTGCCAGTAGTATTCGGGGTAACTATGGCTACACCTTC. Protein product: CASSIRGNYGYTF.

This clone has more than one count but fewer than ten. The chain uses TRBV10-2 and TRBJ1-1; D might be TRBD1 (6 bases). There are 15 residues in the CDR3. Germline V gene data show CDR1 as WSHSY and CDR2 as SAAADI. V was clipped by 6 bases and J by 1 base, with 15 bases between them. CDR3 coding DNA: TGCGCCAGCAGGGGCGCAGGGGCGGGGAACACTGAAGCTTTCTTT. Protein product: CASRGAGAGNTEAFF.

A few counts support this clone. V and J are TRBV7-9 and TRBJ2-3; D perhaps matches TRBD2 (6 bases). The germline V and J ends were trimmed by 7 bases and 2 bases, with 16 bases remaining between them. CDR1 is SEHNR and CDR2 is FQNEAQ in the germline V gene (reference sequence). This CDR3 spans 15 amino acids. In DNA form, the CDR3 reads TGTGCCAGCACGCTTAGAGGCGGGAACACAGATACGCAGTATTTT. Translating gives CASTLRGGNTDTQYF.

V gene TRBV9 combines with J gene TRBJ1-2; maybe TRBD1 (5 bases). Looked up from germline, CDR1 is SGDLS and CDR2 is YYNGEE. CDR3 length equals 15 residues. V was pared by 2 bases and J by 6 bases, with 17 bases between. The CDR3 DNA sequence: TGTGCCAGCAGCGTTAGCCAGGGCGGCGGAAATGGCTACACCTTC. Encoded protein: CASSVSQGGGNGYTF.